The entry below gives a single TCR beta chain sequence along with its context. Assay: immunoSEQ multiplex PCR; the TCRdb copy retains only in-frame clones and omits some. The table records 29,000 or so clones, 80% to 90% of them present only once. This specimen belongs to a study of T cell changes during pregnancy in multiple sclerosis. CDR3 length equals 17 residues. Germline values: CDR1 MRHNA, CDR2 SNTAGT. V shed 0 bases and J 3 bases; nucleotides not matched to a gene: 8. The TCR was taken from a female donor with multiple sclerosis, enrolled in a pregnancy study. This chain uses TRBV6-4 with TRBJ2-7, with TRBD1 identical over 10 bases. Sequenced here: CD8+ T cells from peripheral blood mononuclear cells, sampled in the second trimester of pregnancy. CDR3: CASSDSSKWDRGYEQYF. The CDR3 nucleotides are TGTGCCAGCAGTGACTCGAGCAAATGGGACAGGGGCTACGAGCAGTACTTC.